The rows below give T cell receptor beta chains drawn from one sample of a study of identical twins. MiXCR was run by TCRdb on the 5' RACE reads, yielding one entry per CDR3 protein. There are about 340,000 distinct CDR3 sequences in the sample; roughly 9% occur only once, and 8% to 10% lies in the top ten. Sequenced input: naive T cells sorted from blood. The receptors were gathered from a woman between 50 and 59 years old in good health. Each CDR3 is given with its conserved first and last residue. Fields, in order: D gene, V gene, clone size, J gene, CDR3 DNA, CDR3 protein. A D gene is named only where the DNA matches it firmly. Clone size is shown for a subset of rows, as once, few, many or a class of expanded clone.

d_gene: TRBD1; v_gene: TRBV29-1; abundance: many; j_gene: TRBJ2-1; CDR3nt: TGCAGCGTTGTTTACAGGGGCACTTACAATGAGCAGTTCTTC; CDR3aa: CSVVYRGTYNEQFF
d_gene: TRBD1; v_gene: TRBV12-3/TRBV12-4; abundance: -; j_gene: TRBJ1-4; CDR3nt: TGTGCCAGCAGTTTCGTCGGGACAGCCTCCTCCAAACTGTTTTTT; CDR3aa: CASSFVGTASSKLFF
d_gene: TRBD2; v_gene: TRBV20-1; abundance: -; j_gene: TRBJ2-1; CDR3nt: TGCAGTGCTCAGCCGGGACTAACCCCCCATGAGCAGTTCTTC; CDR3aa: CSAQPGLTPHEQFF
d_gene: -; v_gene: TRBV5-5; abundance: few; j_gene: TRBJ1-2; CDR3nt: TGTGCCAGCATACGACAGGTGTCGGAGAACTATGGCTACACCTTC; CDR3aa: CASIRQVSENYGYTF
d_gene: TRBD2; v_gene: TRBV7-2; abundance: few; j_gene: TRBJ2-3; CDR3nt: TGTGCCAGCAGCCCTGGGAGGGCCAGCACAGATACGCAGTATTTT; CDR3aa: CASSPGRASTDTQYF
d_gene: -; v_gene: TRBV20-1; abundance: few; j_gene: TRBJ1-3; CDR3nt: TGCAGTGCTAGAGGAGTCTCTGGAAACACCATATATTTT; CDR3aa: CSARGVSGNTIYF
d_gene: -; v_gene: TRBV5-1; abundance: few; j_gene: TRBJ2-7; CDR3nt: TGCGCCAGCAGCTTGGTTCAGGGACCGAAAATCTACGAGCAGTACTTC; CDR3aa: CASSLVQGPKIYEQYF
d_gene: TRBD2; v_gene: TRBV7-9; abundance: few; j_gene: TRBJ2-5; CDR3nt: TGTGCCAGCAGCTTCCTGGGGGGGGAGACCCAGTACTTC; CDR3aa: CASSFLGGETQYF
d_gene: -; v_gene: TRBV7-9; abundance: few; j_gene: TRBJ2-7; CDR3nt: TGTGCCAGCAGCAGGATCCCGGAGGAGCAGTACTTC; CDR3aa: CASSRIPEEQYF
d_gene: TRBD2; v_gene: TRBV10-2; abundance: few; j_gene: TRBJ2-5; CDR3nt: TGCGCCAGCAGTGAGCCAGCGGGACTAGCGGGCACAACGGGACAAGAGACCCAGTACTTC; CDR3aa: CASSEPAGLAGTTGQETQYF
d_gene: TRBD1; v_gene: TRBV12-3/TRBV12-4; abundance: many; j_gene: TRBJ2-7; CDR3nt: TGTGCCAGCAGTTTAGCCTCCGGGACAGGGGGCTACGAGCAGTACTTC; CDR3aa: CASSLASGTGGYEQYF
d_gene: -; v_gene: TRBV4-1; abundance: -; j_gene: TRBJ2-1; CDR3nt: TGCGCCAGCAGCCAAGGCTTAGGCTATGAGCAGTTCTTC; CDR3aa: CASSQGLGYEQFF
d_gene: TRBD2; v_gene: TRBV10-3; abundance: few; j_gene: TRBJ2-1; CDR3nt: TGTGCCATCAGTGACCCCGGACTAGCGGGAGGGCCCAGTCTTTACAATGAGCAGTTCTTC; CDR3aa: CAISDPGLAGGPSLYNEQFF
d_gene: TRBD2; v_gene: TRBV5-6; abundance: many; j_gene: TRBJ2-7; CDR3nt: TGTGCCAGCAGCGTGGGACTAGCGGGAGTCTACGAGCAGTACTTC; CDR3aa: CASSVGLAGVYEQYF
d_gene: -; v_gene: TRBV11-2; abundance: few; j_gene: TRBJ2-1; CDR3nt: TGTGCCAGCAGTTTTGCGGGGAACAATGAGCAGTTCTTC; CDR3aa: CASSFAGNNEQFF
d_gene: -; v_gene: TRBV14; abundance: -; j_gene: TRBJ1-1; CDR3nt: TGTGCCAGCAGCCAATTGGGGGCCCGGTCAGAAGCTTTCTTT; CDR3aa: CASSQLGARSEAFF
d_gene: -; v_gene: TRBV12-3/TRBV12-4; abundance: -; j_gene: TRBJ1-6; CDR3nt: TGTGCCAGCAGTTTAGGGCAGGGGAAGGGTTCACCCCTCCACTTT; CDR3aa: CASSLGQGKGSPLHF
d_gene: TRBD2; v_gene: TRBV12-3/TRBV12-4; abundance: -; j_gene: TRBJ2-7; CDR3nt: TGTGCCAGCACCCTTAGCGGGAGCCACGAGCAGTACTTC; CDR3aa: CASTLSGSHEQYF
d_gene: TRBD2; v_gene: TRBV5-1; abundance: few; j_gene: TRBJ2-1; CDR3nt: TGCGCCAGCAGCTTGGTGGGACTAGTAGGCAATGAGCAGTTCTTC; CDR3aa: CASSLVGLVGNEQFF
d_gene: -; v_gene: TRBV7-9; abundance: -; j_gene: TRBJ1-4; CDR3nt: TGTGCCAGCGCCATCGGGGCCAATGAAAAACTGTTTTTT; CDR3aa: CASAIGANEKLFF
d_gene: -; v_gene: TRBV5-1; abundance: many; j_gene: TRBJ2-1; CDR3nt: TGCGCCAGCAGACCGGGATCATCCTACAATGAGCAGTTCTTC; CDR3aa: CASRPGSSYNEQFF
d_gene: -; v_gene: TRBV5-5; abundance: -; j_gene: TRBJ2-7; CDR3nt: TGTGCCAGCAGCTTGTTTAAGGGGTCGGACGAGCAGTACTTC; CDR3aa: CASSLFKGSDEQYF
d_gene: TRBD2; v_gene: TRBV20-1; abundance: -; j_gene: TRBJ2-1; CDR3nt: TGCAGTGCTACGACCCGAGCGGGAGGCTCCTACAATGAGCAGTTCTTC; CDR3aa: CSATTRAGGSYNEQFF
d_gene: -; v_gene: TRBV20-1; abundance: few; j_gene: TRBJ2-3; CDR3nt: TGCAGTGCTAGAATACGACTTTCTAGCACAGATACGCAGTATTTT; CDR3aa: CSARIRLSSTDTQYF
d_gene: TRBD1; v_gene: TRBV12-3/TRBV12-4; abundance: -; j_gene: TRBJ1-5; CDR3nt: TGTGCCAGCAGTTTAATTGGACAGGGTTTGGGGCAGCCCCAGCATTTT; CDR3aa: CASSLIGQGLGQPQHF
d_gene: -; v_gene: TRBV24-1; abundance: -; j_gene: TRBJ2-7; CDR3nt: TGTGCCACCAGTGATTCCGGTCCCGGCTGGGGAGAGCAGTACTTC; CDR3aa: CATSDSGPGWGEQYF
d_gene: -; v_gene: TRBV6-2/TRBV6-3; abundance: few; j_gene: TRBJ2-7; CDR3nt: TGTGCCAGCAGTTCCCTGGGGCTCTCCTACGAGCAGTACTTC; CDR3aa: CASSSLGLSYEQYF
d_gene: TRBD2; v_gene: TRBV12-3/TRBV12-4; abundance: few; j_gene: TRBJ2-3; CDR3nt: TGTGCCAGCAGTTCTAGCGGGAGTCAATCAGATACGCAGTATTTT; CDR3aa: CASSSSGSQSDTQYF
d_gene: -; v_gene: TRBV28; abundance: many; j_gene: TRBJ2-1; CDR3nt: TGTGCCAGCAGTCGGCCCAATGAGCAGTTCTTC; CDR3aa: CASSRPNEQFF